Sequencing of this TCR beta chain was carried out in a study of beta chain features in type 1 diabetes. Study summary: Healthy donors and patients had similar age, gender and cell yields. In all, about 100,000,000 sorted cells from all samples were analyzed.

A remark on this clone: The antigen remains unidentified.

Isolated RNA was reverse transcribed in full, so expressed TCRB transcripts were sequenced. The assay was immunoSEQ multiplex PCR, and TCRdb's table has in-frame clones only and misses some. This table holds some 330,000 clones, around an eighth found once. Every sorted population was more than 98% pure. Regarding the study as a whole: Moderate but significant shortening of TCRB CDR3s was recorded in all four CD4+ subsets from Type 1 diabetes patients. Insertions at VDJ junctions were less frequent in type 1 diabetes patients. These patients also deleted more nucleotides at the same junctions.

The sequence came from a young woman with type 1 diabetes. The sequencing sample was made of naive CD4+ T cells from blood.

The CDR3 spells CASSERSSGQVYGYTF. Here the CDR3 DNA reads TGTGCCAGCAGTGAACGATCGTCAGGACAGGTCTATGGCTACACCTTC. The genes are TRBV25-1 and TRBJ1-2, with 7 bases lining up with TRBD1. CDR3 length equals 16 residues. Germline V gene data show CDR1 as MGHDK and CDR2 as SYGVNS. The V segment lost 2 bases and the J segment 4 bases; nucleotides outside the gene matches: 10.